The entry that follows covers one TCR beta chain sequence. The antigen is not known. A much larger clonotype is one base distant, so this may be a read error. Germline V CDR1 and CDR2: SGHDT, YYEEEE. The germline V and J ends were trimmed by 0 bases and 7 bases, with 16 bases remaining between them. The CDR3 is 15 amino acids. TCR beta cDNA libraries had unique molecular identifiers. One entry per CDR3 protein, called by TCRdb with MiXCR from the PCR reads. The sample has around 180,000 distinct CDR3 sequences, approximately 28% seen once. This record belongs to a study of post-analysis software for immune sequencing data. Study-level results: Roughly 5 TRBV segments, TRBV5-6, TRBV5-1 and TRBV20-1 among them, were found more frequent in patients than controls.

The chain recombines TRBV5-6 with TRBJ1-2; tentative D call: TRBD1 (6 bases). This TCR derives from a girl aged 10-17 years with multiple sclerosis. Sample: blood. The CDR3 DNA reads as TGTGCCAGCAGCTTGGATGGGGGGCCGGGCTGTGGCTACACCTTC. This gives the protein CASSLDGGPGCGYTF.